This T cell receptor beta chain was sequenced for a study of T cell repertoires in cytomegalovirus infection. TCRdb independently ran MiXCR on the reads; one entry per CDR3 protein. In the table there are about 310,000 distinct CDR3 sequences, about a sixth of which are singletons. This clonotype showed up many times. The CDR3 is made up of 15 amino acids. Germline trimming cut 0 bases from V and 8 bases from J; bases unmatched to any gene: 7. Germline-derived CDR1 and CDR2 are SGHVS and FNYEAQ. The sequenced sample consisted of PBMCs. The chain joins TRBV7-6 to TRBJ1-2; TRBD1 matches at 9 bases. This clonotype was obtained from a human donor in good health (CMV status not recorded). Some clones in this sample may be carry-over from other donors' samples. The CDR3 loop is CASSLARTGDYGYTF. CDR3 in DNA: TGTGCCAGCAGCTTAGCTCGGACAGGGGATTACGGCTACACCTTC.